This TCR beta chain was sequenced in a study of shared clonotypes between healthy human individuals. The germline gives CDR1 SEHNR, CDR2 FQNEAQ (reference sequence). This CDR3 is 14 amino acids long. Trimming pared 3 bases from V and 5 bases from J, leaving 12 bases between. Sequenced by immunoSEQ multiplex PCR; TCRdb stores in-frame clones only, minus some. The sample lists fewer than 1.8 million clones; about 98.5% were seen once. The TCR comes from a man aged 25-45 years in good health. Sequences were obtained from naive CD4+ T cells sorted from blood. The subset here: CD45RA+ positively selected. The rearrangement uses TRBV7-9 and TRBJ2-3; no clear D. The DNA of the CDR3 is TGTGCCAGCAGCTTCCTTCCGAGGCTAGATACGCAGTATTTT. Amino acid sequence: CASSFLPRLDTQYF.